These 10 T cell receptor beta chains originate from one sample sequenced in a study of tumor and adjacent non-tumor tissue in lung cancer. No cell sorting was done before RNA was extracted from the tissue. TCRbeta libraries were built with three rounds of nested PCR, modified from ARM-PCR. One entry per CDR3 protein, called by TCRdb with MiXCR from the multiplex PCR reads. The table includes fewer than 120,000 distinct CDR3 sequences, roughly 84% detected once. Input material: lung tumor tissue. Receptor source: a man in his 70s with non-small cell lung cancer.

A note on this clonotype: Because the CDR3 is missing its conserved closing phenylalanine or tryptophan, this is likely a read error. This rearrangement joins TRBV11-3 to TRBJ2-5; D is undetermined. Trimming pared 5 bases from V and 5 bases from J, leaving 18 bases between. This CDR3 contains 15 residues. Germline loops: CDR1 SGHNT, CDR2 YENEEA. The CDR3 region has the DNA TGTGCCAGCAGCCTAAGGATTAGGCTGGACGAGACCCAGTACTTG. Translation: CASSLRIRLDETQYL.

As concerns this clonotype: Sequence at one end of the junction differs from germline and may be a read error. This chain uses TRBV6-1 with TRBJ1-2; 8 bases match TRBD1. Germline assignment: CDR1 MNHNS and CDR2 SASEGT. The CDR3 covers 13 residues. The CDR3 region has the DNA TGTGTCAGCAGTGCCGGGACAGGCTATGGCTACACCTTC. Amino acids: CVSSAGTGYGYTF.

In the case of this clonotype: A read error may explain this, as a much larger clone is one base away. The J gene is TRBJ2-1, the V gene TRBV11-3; TRBD1 agrees at 7 bases. Germline-derived CDR1 and CDR2 are SGHNT and YENEEA. The CDR3 runs to 15 residues. Unmatched junction bases numbered 11, after V lost 4 bases and J lost 8 bases. CDR3 region: CASSSRWDRVDEQFF. The DNA for the CDR3 is TGTGCCAGCAGCTCCAGATGGGACAGAGTCGATGAGCAGTTCTTC.

A remark on this clonotype: One end of the junction varies from germline; a read error may be responsible. This chain connects TRBV9 to TRBJ2-1; D remains unclear. Germline CDR1 is SGDLS and CDR2 is YYNGEE. The CDR3 sequence is 13 residues long. CDR3 coding DNA: TGTGCCATCAGCGCGCCTCCTGGGTATGAGCAGTTCTTC. Protein: CAISAPPGYEQFF. Full variable domain (missing parts from reference TRBV9 and TRBJ2-1): DSGVTQTPKHLITATGQRVTLRCSPRSGDLSVYWYQQSLDQGLQFLIQYYNGEERAKGNILERFSAQQFPDLHSELNLSSLELGDSALYFCAISAPPGYEQFFGPGTRLTVL.

A few counts support this clonotype. Compared with germline, one end of the junction differs, possibly owing to a read error. V usage is TRBV30 and J usage is TRBJ1-2; D remains unclear. The germline V gene has CDR1 GTSNPN and CDR2 SVGIG (reference sequence). The CDR3 covers 12 residues. CDR3 nucleotide sequence: TGTGCCCGGAGTCACGCTAACTATGGCTACACCTTC. It codes for CARSHANYGYTF.

On this clonotype itself: This may arise from a read error, as a much more abundant clone is one base away. The gene calls are TRBV20-1 and TRBJ2-1; D uncertain. CDR1 is DFQATT, CDR2 SNEGSKA, per germline (reference sequence). The length of the CDR3 is 15 residues. V was clipped by 7 bases and J by 6 bases, with 22 bases between them. The CDR3 spells CSDSQPTRQSNEQFF. In DNA, the CDR3 is TGCAGTGATAGTCAACCCACCCGGCAAAGCAATGAGCAGTTCTTC.

Remarks on this clonotype: The conserved closing phenylalanine or tryptophan is absent in this CDR3, likely reflecting a read error. The chain couples TRBV6-2 or TRBV6-3 to TRBJ2-2; tentatively, D is TRBD2 (7 bases). From germline, CDR1 is MNHEY and CDR2 SVGEGT. CDR3 length equals 16 residues. The CDR3 is CAISYISGANTGKLFS. The CDR3 coding sequence is TGTGCCATCAGTTACATCAGCGGGGCCAACACAGGGAAGCTGTTTTCT.

Notes on this clonotype: A junction boundary mismatches the germline segment, possibly from a read error. This CDR3 reads CSMTVRFQGTQYF. The CDR3, as DNA: TGCAGCATGACCGTCAGGTTCCAAGGGACCCAGTACTTC. The chain uses TRBV29-1 and TRBJ2-5; D gene unclear. Germline lookup yields CDR1 SQVTM and CDR2 ANQGSEA. This CDR3 region has 13 residues.

As regards this clonotype: One junction end does not reproduce the germline sequence, and a read error may be involved. The V and J genes are TRBV11-2 and TRBJ2-1, with a possible D match to TRBD2 (6 bases). The CDR3 totals 18 residues. The germline V gene encodes CDR1 SGHAT and CDR2 FQNNGV. CDR3 sequence (DNA): TGCGACAGCAGCTTACATCTGCGGGACTGGGCCTCCTACAATGAGCAGTTCTTC. It specifies CDSSLHLRDWASYNEQFF.

A word on this clonotype: The junction departs from the called germline gene at one end, perhaps through a read error. The gene calls are TRBV11-2 and TRBJ2-2; perhaps TRBD2 as D (5 bases). The germline CDR1 and CDR2 sequences are SGHAT and FQNNGV. CDR3 size: 16 residues. CDR3 residues: CASSLVGTWVAGELFF. CDR3 coding DNA: TGTGCGAGCAGCTTAGTGGGCACATGGGTTGCCGGGGAGCTATTTTTT.